Sequencing of this T cell receptor (beta chain) was carried out in a study of OX40 agonist ivuxolimab in advanced cancers. Study in general: Ivuxolimab was administered intravenously to patients at 0.01 to 10 mg/kg every 2 weeks. There were three patients with partial responses, one having hepatocellular carcinoma and two cutaneous melanoma.

Points from the study as a whole: The study observed clonal expansion of CD4+ and CD8+ blood T cells by week 6 at 0.1 to 3.0 mg/kg.

Profiled with immunoSEQ multiplex PCR; TCRdb holds only in-frame clones, not every one. The sample has nearly 95,000 clones, 85% to 95% seen once. Between the trimmed V and J ends, which lost 4 bases and 3 bases, there was a span of 11 bases. The CDR3 loop spans 14 amino acids. Germline lookup yields CDR1 SGDLS and CDR2 YYNGEE. About this clone itself: Its specificity is not known.

The clonotype originates from an adult with an advanced solid tumor such as melanoma, head and neck, liver or kidney cancer. The material was CD4+ or CD8+ T cells sorted from blood, obtained in a trial of the OX40 agonist ivuxolimab. The gene calls are TRBV9 and TRBJ1-3; a weak D match, TRBD1 (5 bases). The CDR3 region is CASSLEGIGNTIYF. The CDR3 coding sequence is TGTGCCAGCAGCTTAGAGGGGATTGGAAACACCATATATTTT.